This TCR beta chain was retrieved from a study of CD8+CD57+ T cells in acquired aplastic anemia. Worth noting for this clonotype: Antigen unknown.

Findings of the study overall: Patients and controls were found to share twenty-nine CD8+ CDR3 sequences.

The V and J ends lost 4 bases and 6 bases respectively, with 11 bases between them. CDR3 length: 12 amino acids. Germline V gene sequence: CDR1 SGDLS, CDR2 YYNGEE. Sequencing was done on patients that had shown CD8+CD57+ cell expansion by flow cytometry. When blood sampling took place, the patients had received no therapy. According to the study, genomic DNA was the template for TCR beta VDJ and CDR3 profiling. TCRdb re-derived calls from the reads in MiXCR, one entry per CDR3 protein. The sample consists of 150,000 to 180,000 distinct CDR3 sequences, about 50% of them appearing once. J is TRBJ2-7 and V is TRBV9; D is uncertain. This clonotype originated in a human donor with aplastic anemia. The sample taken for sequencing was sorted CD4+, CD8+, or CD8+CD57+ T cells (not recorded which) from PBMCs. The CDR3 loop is CASSQGISEQYF. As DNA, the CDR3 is TGTGCCAGCAGCCAAGGGATTAGCGAGCAGTACTTC.